This T cell receptor (beta chain) was sequenced during a study of graft-versus-host responses after intestinal transplantation. Study-level information: Multivisceral, liver-intestinal, or isolated intestinal grafts went to recipients. Anti-thymocyte globulin induction was given to all recipients, followed by tacrolimus and steroids for around three years.

Germline lookup yields CDR1 MDHEN and CDR2 SYDVKM. The CDR3 has 16 amino acids. With V trimmed by 2 bases and J by 1 base, 5 bases remained unmatched. A single count supports this clone. The target antigen is unknown. Generated by immunoSEQ multiplex PCR, the TCRdb table keeps only in-frame clones and is missing some. Among tens of thousands of clones, approximately 94% were seen once, and the ten largest hold 0.53%. The V call is TRBV28, the J call TRBJ2-5; 9 nucleotides agree with TRBD2. This sample comprised unstimulated CD8+ T cells sorted from spleen or lymph node cells, obtained before intestinal transplant. The receptor was derived from a human donor who received an intestinal transplant. As DNA, the CDR3 is TGTGCCAGCAGTTTAATCGGACTAGCGACCCAAGAGACCCAGTACTTC. Amino acids: CASSLIGLATQETQYF.